The 3 T cell receptor beta chains below come from one sample, sequenced in a study of OX40 agonist ivuxolimab in advanced cancers. The protocol used for the library was the immunoSEQ multiplex PCR assay. TCRdb mirrors the immuneACCESS table, restricted to in-frame sequences. Some clones are absent from its copies; in checked studies, under half trace to an unresolved V gene, and the reason for the others is unknown. The sample table records approximately 70,000 clones; approximately 81% of these occur just once. Together, the top ten hold roughly 0.89% of the sample. The sample was CD4+ or CD8+ T cells sorted from blood, taken in a trial of the OX40 agonist ivuxolimab. These receptor sequences come from an adult with an advanced solid tumor such as melanoma, head and neck, liver or kidney cancer.

The gene calls are TRBV29-1 and TRBJ1-1; tentative D call: TRBD1 (6 bases). Germline lookup yields CDR1 SQVTM and CDR2 ANQGSEA. Trimming stripped 3 bases from V and 14 bases from J, with 13 bases between. The CDR3 covers 10 residues. The CDR3 region is CSVDGTPLFF. CDR3 bases: TGCAGCGTTGATGGGACACCACTATTCTTT.

The rearrangement links TRBV27 to TRBJ2-1; either TRBD1 or TRBD2 may fit D (5 bases each). The CDR3 extends over 17 amino acids. V was clipped by 0 bases and J by 8 bases, with 20 bases between them. Germline-derived CDR1 and CDR2 are MNHEY and SMNVEV (reference sequence). The CDR3 DNA follows: TGTGCCAGCAGTTTATCCCCGGGGCGGAGGCGTGGGGATGAGCAGTTCTTC. Translated, it gives CASSLSPGRRRGDEQFF.

The rearrangement joins TRBV10-3 to TRBJ1-1; D is unresolved. Trimming removed 1 base at V and 6 bases at J, with 12 bases between. Germline V CDR1 and CDR2: ENHRY, SYGVKD. This CDR3 is built from 14 residues. Written as DNA, the CDR3 is TGTGCCATCAGTGAGTACGGGCGTGGCGCTGAAGCTTTCTTT. This sequence encodes CAISEYGRGAEAFF.